This TCR beta chain was retrieved from a study of OX40 agonist ivuxolimab in advanced cancers. In the case of this clone: The antigen remains undetermined.

TCRdb's copy holds only in-frame clones and misses some; the assay was immunoSEQ multiplex PCR. Here the sample spans 77,000 or so clones, approximately 95% being singletons. This CDR3 is built from 14 residues. The V and J ends lost 5 bases and 7 bases respectively, with 15 bases between them. Germline V CDR1 and CDR2: PRHDT, FYEKMQ (reference sequence). Whole-study results and caveats: At 0.1 to 3.0 mg/kg, clonal expansion of CD4+ and CD8+ blood T cells had occurred by week 6.

Sequences were derived from CD4+ or CD8+ T cells sorted from blood, sampled in a trial of the OX40 agonist ivuxolimab. V gene TRBV13 combines with J gene TRBJ1-5, with a weak D call TRBD1 (5 bases). The clonotype was recovered from an adult with an advanced solid tumor such as melanoma, head and neck, liver or kidney cancer. CDR3 protein: CASSLGQGKQPQHF. CDR3 nucleotide sequence: TGTGCCAGCAGCCTCGGGCAGGGTAAGCAGCCCCAGCATTTT.